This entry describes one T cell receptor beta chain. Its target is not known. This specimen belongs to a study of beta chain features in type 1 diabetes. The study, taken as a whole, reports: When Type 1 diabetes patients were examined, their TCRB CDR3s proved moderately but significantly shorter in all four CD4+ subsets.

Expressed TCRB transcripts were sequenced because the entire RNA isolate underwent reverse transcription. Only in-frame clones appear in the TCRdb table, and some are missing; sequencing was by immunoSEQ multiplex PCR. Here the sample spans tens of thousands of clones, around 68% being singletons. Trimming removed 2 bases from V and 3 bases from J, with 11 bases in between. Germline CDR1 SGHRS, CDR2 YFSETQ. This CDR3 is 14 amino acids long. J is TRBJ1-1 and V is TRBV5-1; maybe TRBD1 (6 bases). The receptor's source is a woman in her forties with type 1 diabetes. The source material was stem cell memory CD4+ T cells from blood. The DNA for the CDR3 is TGCGCCAGCAGCTTAGGGGGGGAGGACACTGAAGCTTTCTTT. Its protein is CASSLGGEDTEAFF.